This TCR beta chain is drawn from a study of blood T cell repertoires in COVID-19. Here immunoSEQ multiplex PCR was the method, and the copy in TCRdb shows in-frame clones only, minus some. The sample yields around 250,000 clones, roughly 86% seen once. The CDR3 sequence is 13 residues long. Germline V CDR1 and CDR2: MDHEN, SYDVKM. V gave up 6 bases and J gave up 10 bases, with 13 bases separating them. The material sequenced was peripheral blood. This TCR came from a man aged 80 or over with acute or convalescent COVID-19. V is TRBV28 and J is TRBJ1-6; a possible D gene is TRBD1 (5 bases). CDR3 sequence: CASRRDYGSPLHF. The CDR3, as DNA: TGTGCCAGCAGACGGGACTACGGATCACCCCTCCACTTT.